This T cell receptor beta chain was captured in a study of beta chain features in type 1 diabetes. Study-wide points: There was a moderate but significant shortening of TCRB CDR3s in all four CD4+ subsets of Type 1 diabetes patients. Any HLA type influence on TCRB rearrangement was left unresolved here.

In its sample, this clone was seen a few times. Its matching antigen is unknown. Sequencing targeted expressed TCRB transcripts, as all isolated RNA had been reverse transcribed. The assay was immunoSEQ multiplex PCR, and TCRdb's table has in-frame clones only and misses some. The sample holds 300,000 to 450,000 clones, around a fifth seen once. This CDR3 contains 11 residues. CDR1 is SNHLY and CDR2 is FYNNEI in the germline V gene. J lost 7 bases, V lost 6 bases, and 2 bases had no gene match. This TCR was sampled from a woman aged 18 to 35 in good health. V and J are TRBV2 and TRBJ1-1; TRBD1 matches at 7 bases. The sequencing sample was made of naive CD4+ T cells from blood. The CDR3 sequence: CASRTGVEAFF. The CDR3 DNA sequence: TGTGCCAGCAGAACAGGGGTTGAAGCTTTCTTT.